This TCR beta chain appears in the sequencing data of a study of cytomegalovirus exposure and HLA in healthy donors. General study points: A few of the chains that were CMV-associated were confirmed in vitro to be specific for CMV antigens.

The primer mix had 60 Vbeta and 13 Jbeta primers. Profiled with immunoSEQ multiplex PCR; TCRdb holds only in-frame clones, not every one. The profile covers 160,000 or so clones, with around 69% appearing a single time and 2.8% taken by the ten largest. Points on this clone: What it recognizes is unknown.

CDR3 length: 16 amino acids. CDR1 is MRHNA, CDR2 SNTAGT, per germline. Trimming at V came to 0 bases and at J to 0 bases, leaving 3 bases not matched to a gene. This chain connects TRBV6-4 to TRBJ2-3; 7 positions match TRBD2. This TCR came from a woman aged 30 to 39 in good health and CMV-seronegative. Material: PBMCs. The CDR3 here is CASSDSPSGSTDTQYF. Written as DNA, the CDR3 is TGTGCCAGCAGTGACTCCCCTAGCGGCAGCACAGATACGCAGTATTTT.